Listed here are 32 T cell receptor beta chains from one sample, sequenced in a study of cytomegalovirus exposure and HLA in healthy donors. PCR was performed using 60 Vbeta and 13 Jbeta primers. The repertoire was sequenced with immunoSEQ multiplex PCR; TCRdb's copy has only in-frame clones and lacks some. The sample shows 150,000 to 180,000 clones, approximately 74% of them seen only once. Sequenced material: PBMCs. These receptors came from a man aged 18 to 29 in good health and CMV-seronegative.

The genes are TRBV5-1 and TRBJ2-3, with TRBD2 identical over 8 bases. Trimming removed 4 bases from V and 3 bases from J; junction bases left unmatched: 7. The CDR3 has 15 residues. The germline V gene encodes CDR1 SGHRS and CDR2 YFSETQ. CDR3 region: CASSPAGVSTDTQYF. CDR3 in DNA: TGCGCCAGCAGCCCAGCGGGGGTTTCGACAGATACGCAGTATTTT.

This chain connects TRBV5-5 to TRBJ1-2; tentatively, D is TRBD1 (6 bases). The germline V gene has CDR1 SGHKS and CDR2 YYEKEE (reference sequence). CDR3 length equals 14 residues. With 0 bases removed from V and 4 bases from J, the gap between germline ends came to 10 bases. CDR3 sequence (DNA): TGTGCCAGCAGCTTGGCGGGGGGCGGCTATGGCTACACCTTC. This encodes CASSLAGGGYGYTF.

The chain carries TRBV12-5 and TRBJ2-5, with TRBD1 matching over 8 bases. The trim removed 9 bases at V and 4 bases at J, leaving 10 bases unmatched. CDR1 is LGHNT, CDR2 FRNRAP, per germline. The CDR3 spans 14 residues. The CDR3 is CASQVGQGRETQYF. In DNA form, the CDR3 reads TGTGCTAGCCAGGTTGGACAGGGAAGAGAGACCCAGTACTTC.

This clone has just one count. The V and J genes are TRBV4-3 and TRBJ2-7, with D perhaps TRBD1 (6 bases). This CDR3 contains 15 residues. V lost 0 bases to trimming and J lost 0 bases, with 9 bases between them. Germline V gene lookup returns CDR1 LGHNA and CDR2 YSLEER. The CDR3 coding sequence is TGCGCCAGCAGCCAAGATATGGACAGCTCCTACGAGCAGTACTTC. This sequence encodes CASSQDMDSSYEQYF.

The chain uses TRBV5-1 and TRBJ1-2; 7 bases agree with TRBD1. V shed 4 bases, J shed 5 bases, and the junction held 8 bases outside the gene matches. The CDR3 is 14 amino acids. Germline assignment: CDR1 SGHRS and CDR2 YFSETQ. This CDR3 is CASSPDRTPYGYTF. In nucleotides, the CDR3 is TGCGCCAGCAGCCCGGACAGGACCCCATATGGCTACACCTTC.

The chain couples TRBV6-1 to TRBJ1-2; D gene unclear. Trimming pared 7 bases from V and 3 bases from J, leaving 6 bases between. Germline CDR1 is MNHNS and CDR2 is SASEGT. This CDR3 spans 11 amino acids. The CDR3 DNA reads as TGTGCCAGCACCGTCGACTATGGCTACACCTTC. Translating it yields CASTVDYGYTF.

This clone has just one count. The V and J genes are TRBV19 and TRBJ2-5; possibly TRBD2 for D (6 bases). CDR3 length equals 15 residues. Deletions cut 3 bases from V and 11 bases from J, with 22 bases between. The germline gives CDR1 LNHDA, CDR2 SQIVND (reference sequence). CDR3 nucleotide sequence: TGTGCCAGTAGTATGGGCAGTGTGGGAGGCTATGAGCAGTACTTC. As protein: CASSMGSVGGYEQYF.

The chain combines TRBV27 with TRBJ2-1, with 10 bases fitting TRBD2. Unmatched junction bases numbered 9, after V lost 6 bases and J lost 7 bases. Germline CDR1 reads MNHEY; CDR2 reads SMNVEV (reference sequence). The CDR3 spans 15 residues. The CDR3 loop reads CASSPVGLARNEQFF. CDR3 nucleotide sequence: TGTGCCAGCAGCCCCGTGGGACTAGCGAGGAATGAGCAGTTCTTC.

The chain employs TRBV5-1 and TRBJ1-1; TRBD1 is a possible D gene (5 bases). CDR3 size: 14 residues. With 4 bases removed from V and 1 base from J, the gap between germline ends came to 11 bases. CDR1 and CDR2 from the germline V gene are SGHRS and YFSETQ. CDR3 sequence (DNA): TGCGCCAGCAGCCCGGGGGGACCGAACACTGAAGCTTTCTTT. Translation gives CASSPGGPNTEAFF. Based on the CDR3 plus reference TRBV5-1 and TRBJ1-1, the full variable domain is KAGVTQTPRYLIKTRGQQVTLSCSPISGHRSVSWYQQTPGQGLQFLFEYFSETQRNKGNFPGRFSGRQFSNSRSEMNVSTLELGDSALYLCASSPGGPNTEAFFGQGTRLTVV.

The chain joins TRBV19 to TRBJ2-3; tentative D call: TRBD2 (6 bases). The CDR3 spans 16 residues. Looked up from germline, CDR1 is LNHDA and CDR2 is SQIVND (reference sequence). Trimming took 4 bases from V and 2 from J, leaving 16 bases between them. CDR3 coding DNA: TGTGCCAGTAGTACCTCCGGGCGGGGATACACAGATACGCAGTATTTT. This encodes CASSTSGRGYTDTQYF.

This clone showed up just a few times. V is TRBV7-9 and J is TRBJ2-7; D perhaps matches TRBD1 (6 bases). Trimming cost V 4 bases and J 4 bases, with 14 bases left between them. The germline gives CDR1 SEHNR, CDR2 FQNEAQ (reference sequence). This CDR3 region has 14 residues. Written as DNA, the CDR3 is TGTGCCAGCAGCTCGACCGGGACACGTTACGAGCAGTACTTC. Its protein product is CASSSTGTRYEQYF.

Concerning this clone itself: The junction departs from germline at one end; a sequencing error may be responsible. The chain uses TRBV7-9 and TRBJ2-4, with TRBD2 identical over 12 bases. Germline CDR1 is SEHNR and CDR2 is FQNEAQ (reference sequence). The CDR3 contains 17 residues. The DNA for the CDR3 is TGTGCCAGCAGCTTAGGACTAGCGGGGGTAGCCAAAAACAGTCAGTACTTC. This translates into CASSLGLAGVAKNSQYF.

The CDR3 DNA follows: TGTGCCACCAGCACCTCCTACCTTTCAACTAATGAAAAACTGTTTTTT. Encoded protein: CATSTSYLSTNEKLFF. V usage is TRBV15 and J usage is TRBJ1-4; D is ambiguous. Trimming cost V 4 bases and J 0 bases, with 12 bases left between them. This CDR3 is 16 amino acids long. CDR1 and CDR2 from the germline V gene are LNHNV and YYDKDF (reference sequence).

The sample holds a few counts of this clone. This sequence joins TRBV7-2 and TRBJ2-5; D possibly corresponds to TRBD2 (5 bases). The CDR3 has 16 amino acids. V lost 5 bases, J lost 0 bases, and 16 bases lay in between. CDR1 SGHTA and CDR2 FQGNSA come from the germline V gene. CDR3 sequence: CASSPGVARNQETQYF. The CDR3, as DNA: TGTGCCAGCAGCCCCGGGGTAGCGCGGAACCAAGAGACCCAGTACTTC.

The J gene is TRBJ1-2, the V gene TRBV7-9; tentative D call: TRBD1 (6 bases). V was pared by 5 bases and J by 7 bases, with 14 bases between. CDR3 length: 13 amino acids. Looked up from germline, CDR1 is SEHNR and CDR2 is FQNEAQ (reference sequence). The CDR3 loop reads CASSPRGGSGYTF. CDR3 coding DNA: TGTGCCAGCAGCCCTAGAGGGGGATCTGGCTACACCTTC.

This chain links TRBV7-2 with TRBJ2-7; TRBD1 aligns across 8 bases. J gave up 3 bases and V 2 bases, and 9 bases lay outside the gene matches. The CDR3 contains 16 residues. Germline CDR1 reads SGHTA; CDR2 reads FQGNSA. CDR3 region: CASSLNRGSIVYEQYF. DNA for the CDR3: TGTGCCAGCAGCTTAAACAGGGGGAGTATTGTCTACGAGCAGTACTTC.

This clone came up once. The chain uses TRBV7-8 and TRBJ1-5; 10 positions agree with TRBD1. V lost 4 bases to trimming and J lost 6 bases; unmatched junction nucleotides: 6. The CDR3 runs to 15 residues. CDR1 and CDR2 from the germline V gene are SGHVS and FQNEAQ. Written as DNA, the CDR3 is TGTGCCAGCAGCTCGACAGGGGGCGCGGGTCAGCCCCAGCATTTT. Translated: CASSSTGGAGQPQHF. The full variable domain, with the rest looked up from reference TRBV7-8 and TRBJ1-5, is GAGVSQSPRYKVAKRGQDVALRCDPISGHVSLFWYQQALGQGPEFLTYFQNEAQLDKSGLPSDRFFAERPEGSVSTLKIQRTQQEDSAVYLCASSSTGGAGQPQHFGDGTRLSIL.

This clone showed up just once. The rearrangement links TRBV4-3 to TRBJ1-1; the match to TRBD1 covers 7 bases. Germline loops: CDR1 LGHNA, CDR2 YSLEER. V was clipped by 0 bases and J by 1 base; unmatched bases: 14. The CDR3 is 19 amino acids. CDR3 sequence reads: CASSQDKGGQLSPNTEAFF. CDR3 in DNA: TGCGCCAGCAGCCAAGATAAGGGGGGACAGCTTTCTCCGAACACTGAAGCTTTCTTT.

The V call is TRBV28, the J call TRBJ1-1; TRBD1 matches at 7 bases. This CDR3 comprises 16 residues. After removal of 2 bases from V and 3 bases from J, the junction contained 9 bases not matched to a gene. Germline V lookup: CDR1 MDHEN, CDR2 SYDVKM. CDR3 region: CASSLPTYQGDTEAFF. The CDR3 DNA follows: TGTGCCAGCAGTTTACCTACCTACCAGGGGGACACTGAAGCTTTCTTT.

The rearrangement uses TRBV5-1 and TRBJ2-1, with TRBD2 matching 13 bases. The CDR3 has 15 residues. After removal of 7 bases from V and 9 bases from J, the junction contained 10 bases not matched to a gene. CDR1 and CDR2 from the germline V gene are SGHRS and YFSETQ. As DNA, the CDR3 is TGCGCCAGCGAAACCGGGACTAGCGGGGTCCCTGAGCAGTTCTTC. Translation: CASETGTSGVPEQFF.

In this sample, this clone turned up a few times. This chain uses TRBV30 with TRBJ1-1; no firm D call. The CDR3 has 12 residues. Between the trimmed V and J ends, which lost 3 bases and 2 bases, there was a span of 7 bases. Per germline, CDR1 GTSNPN and CDR2 SVGIG (reference sequence). Here the CDR3 DNA reads TGTGCCTGGAGCCAGTATAACACTGAAGCTTTCTTT. It yields the protein CAWSQYNTEAFF.

CDR3 bases: TGTGCCAGCAGCCAACAGGGGTGGGAAACTGAAGCTTTCTTT. Translating it yields CASSQQGWETEAFF. The chain combines TRBV14 with TRBJ1-1; TRBD1 is a possible D gene (6 bases). With 2 bases removed from V and 5 bases from J, the gap between germline ends came to 12 bases. CDR1 is SGHDN, CDR2 FVKESK, per germline. The CDR3 covers 14 residues.

The chain is built from TRBV6-1 and TRBJ1-4, with a tentative D call TRBD1 (5 bases). The CDR3 length is 15 residues. Trimming shortened V by 4 bases and J by 6 bases, and 15 bases separated the two germline ends. Germline CDR1 is MNHNS and CDR2 is SASEGT. CDR3 bases: TGTGCCAGCAGTGGGCCAGGGTTAGGATATGAAAAACTGTTTTTT. Protein product: CASSGPGLGYEKLFF.

V usage is TRBV2 and J usage is TRBJ1-2, with 9 nucleotides matching TRBD1. V lost 6 bases, J lost 4 bases, and 12 bases stayed unmatched. Germline V CDR1 and CDR2: SNHLY, FYNNEI. The CDR3 is 16 amino acids. The CDR3 here is CASRASGTGPLYGYTF. CDR3 DNA: TGTGCCAGCAGAGCCTCCGGGACAGGGCCCCTCTATGGCTACACCTTC. Variable domain in full (rest from reference TRBV2 and TRBJ1-2): EPEVTQTPSHQVTQMGQEVILRCVPISNHLYFYWYRQILGQKVEFLVSFYNNEISEKSEIFDDQFSVERPDGSNFTLKIRSTKLEDSAMYFCASRASGTGPLYGYTFGSGTRLTVV.

The rearrangement uses TRBV6-6 and TRBJ2-1; 13 bases line up with TRBD2. CDR3 length equals 16 residues. Germline CDR1 MNHNY, CDR2 SVGAGI (reference sequence). The V and J ends lost 4 bases and 10 bases, in that order; junction bases with no gene match: 10. The CDR3 loop reads CASSLLAGGQAGEQFF. In nucleotides, the CDR3 is TGTGCCAGCAGTTTACTAGCGGGGGGGCAAGCGGGCGAGCAGTTCTTC.

This sequence joins TRBV7-8 and TRBJ1-5, with D unresolved. The germline V gene has CDR1 SGHVS and CDR2 FQNEAQ. CDR3 length: 14 residues. Between the trimmed V and J ends, which lost 8 bases and 3 bases, there was a span of 14 bases. CDR3 bases: TGTGCCAGCGCGGGAGGTAGGGCCAATCAGCCCCAGCATTTT. Protein: CASAGGRANQPQHF.

The chain combines TRBV5-1 with TRBJ2-2, with 9 positions matching TRBD1. The CDR3 extends over 15 amino acids. The ends lost 5 bases at V and 6 bases at J; junction bases unmatched: 8. Germline CDR1 SGHRS, CDR2 YFSETQ. For the CDR3, the DNA is TGCGCCAGCAGGCCCGGGACAGGGAAAGCCGGGGAGCTGTTTTTT. Its protein is CASRPGTGKAGELFF.

This clone was counted a few times. The chain has TRBV29-1 and TRBJ2-5, with D perhaps TRBD2 (5 bases). Near its end, the DNA agrees better with TRBJ2-7, so the J call may be wrong. The CDR3 contains 11 residues. Germline V gene data show CDR1 as SQVTM and CDR2 as ANQGSEA. The CDR3 nucleotides read TGCAGCGTTGTCGAGGGCTACGAGCAGTACTTC. The encoded protein is CSVVEGYEQYF.

The chain is built from TRBV5-6 and TRBJ2-1; the match to TRBD1 covers 9 bases. V dropped 7 bases and J dropped 12; count of bases not matched to a gene: 17. CDR3 length: 15 amino acids. CDR1 and CDR2 (germline): SGHDT, YYEEEE. CDR3 DNA sequence: TGTGCCAGCTTAAGAACAGGGGGCCAGGGGGGAGGGCAGTTCTTC. This gives the protein CASLRTGGQGGGQFF.

The V gene is TRBV5-1, the J gene TRBJ1-4, with 9 bases identical to TRBD1. V gave up 4 bases and J gave up 8 bases; unmatched junction bases: 6. Germline CDR1 reads SGHRS; CDR2 reads YFSETQ. The CDR3 is made up of 14 amino acids. In nucleotides, the CDR3 is TGCGCCAGCAGCACGGGACAGGGTTTCGAAAAACTGTTTTTT. It codes for CASSTGQGFEKLFF.

The chain combines TRBV19 with TRBJ1-5; no clear D gene. The CDR3 length is 13 residues. Between the trimmed V and J ends, which lost 5 bases and 6 bases, there was a span of 11 bases. Germline assignment: CDR1 LNHDA and CDR2 SQIVND (reference sequence). The CDR3 DNA reads as TGTGCCAGTAGTCCCGCCGTCGGTCAGCCCCAGCATTTT. This codes for CASSPAVGQPQHF.

V gene TRBV10-3 combines with J gene TRBJ2-7, with D possibly TRBD1 on 6 matching bases. Trimming shortened V by 7 bases and J by 0 bases, and 13 bases separated the two germline ends. The CDR3 extends over 14 amino acids. CDR1 ENHRY and CDR2 SYGVKD come from the germline V gene. DNA of the CDR3: TGTGCCATCACAGACAGGCGCCCCTCCTACGAGCAGTACGTC. Its protein is CAITDRRPSYEQYV.